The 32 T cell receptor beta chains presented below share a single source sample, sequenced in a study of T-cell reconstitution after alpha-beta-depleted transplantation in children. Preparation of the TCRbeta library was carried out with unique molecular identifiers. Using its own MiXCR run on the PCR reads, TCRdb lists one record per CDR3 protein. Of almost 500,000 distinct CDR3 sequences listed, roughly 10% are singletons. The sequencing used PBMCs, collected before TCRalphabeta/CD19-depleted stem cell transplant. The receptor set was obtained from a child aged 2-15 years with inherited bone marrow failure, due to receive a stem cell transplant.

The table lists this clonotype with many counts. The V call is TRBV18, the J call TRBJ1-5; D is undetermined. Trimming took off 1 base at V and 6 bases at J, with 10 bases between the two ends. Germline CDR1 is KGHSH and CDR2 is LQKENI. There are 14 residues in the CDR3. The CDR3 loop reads CASSPREGCQPQHF. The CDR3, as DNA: TGTGCCAGCTCACCACGGGAAGGGTGTCAGCCCCAGCATTTT.

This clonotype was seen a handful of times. The DNA of the CDR3 is TGTGCCAGCAGTCCCAGGAATAACTATGGCTACACCTTC. Translating gives CASSPRNNYGYTF. This chain joins TRBV12-3 or TRBV12-4 and TRBJ1-2; D remains ambiguous. The CDR3 spans 13 residues. V was shortened by 5 bases and J by 1 base, with 8 bases between the two germline ends.

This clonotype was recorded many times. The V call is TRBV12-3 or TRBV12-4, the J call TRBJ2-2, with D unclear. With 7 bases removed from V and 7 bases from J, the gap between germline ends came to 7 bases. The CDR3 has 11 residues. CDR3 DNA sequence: TGTGCCAGCACTCGAAGCGGGGAGCTGTTTTTT. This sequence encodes CASTRSGELFF.

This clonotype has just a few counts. In nucleotides, the CDR3 is TGCGCCAGCAGCTTGGCGAAGCTACAGGGCATGAACACTGAAGCTTTCTTT. This translates into CASSLAKLQGMNTEAFF. The gene calls are TRBV5-1 and TRBJ1-1; maybe TRBD1 (6 bases). Trimming removed 0 bases at V and 0 bases at J, with 15 bases between. The germline CDR1 and CDR2 sequences are SGHRS and YFSETQ. This CDR3 comprises 17 residues.

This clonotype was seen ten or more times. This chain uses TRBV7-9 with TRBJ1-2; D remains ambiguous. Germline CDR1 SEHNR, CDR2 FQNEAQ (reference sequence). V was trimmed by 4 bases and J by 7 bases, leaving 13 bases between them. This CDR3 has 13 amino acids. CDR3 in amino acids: CASSSPGSLGYTF. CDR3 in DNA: TGTGCCAGCAGCTCCCCCGGGTCCCTTGGCTACACCTTC.

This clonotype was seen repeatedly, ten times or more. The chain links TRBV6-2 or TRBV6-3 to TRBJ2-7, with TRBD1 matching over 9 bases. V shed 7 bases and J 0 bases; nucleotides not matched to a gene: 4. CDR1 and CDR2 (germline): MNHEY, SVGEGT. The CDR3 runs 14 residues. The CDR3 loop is CASKGQGHSYEQYF. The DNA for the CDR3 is TGTGCCAGCAAAGGACAGGGGCACTCCTACGAGCAGTACTTC.

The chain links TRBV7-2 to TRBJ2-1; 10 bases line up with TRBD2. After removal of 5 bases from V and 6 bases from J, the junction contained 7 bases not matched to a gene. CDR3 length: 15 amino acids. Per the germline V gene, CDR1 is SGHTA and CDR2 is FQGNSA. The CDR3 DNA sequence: TGTGCCAGCAGCGCCGGACTAGCGGATGGCAATGAGCAGTTCTTC. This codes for CASSAGLADGNEQFF.

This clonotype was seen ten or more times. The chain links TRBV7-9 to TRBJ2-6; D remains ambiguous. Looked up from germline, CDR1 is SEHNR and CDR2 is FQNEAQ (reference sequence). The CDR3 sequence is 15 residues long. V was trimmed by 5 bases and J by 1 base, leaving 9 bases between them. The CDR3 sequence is CASSQPPSGANVLTF. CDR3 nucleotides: TGTGCCAGCAGCCAACCCCCATCTGGGGCCAACGTCCTGACTTTC.

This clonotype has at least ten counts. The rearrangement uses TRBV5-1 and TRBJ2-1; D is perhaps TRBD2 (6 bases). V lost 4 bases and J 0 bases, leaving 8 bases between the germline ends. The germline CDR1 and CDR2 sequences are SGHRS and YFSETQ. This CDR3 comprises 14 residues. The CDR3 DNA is TGCGCCAGCAGCGGAGGGAGCTCCTACAATGAGCAGTTCTTC. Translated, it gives CASSGGSSYNEQFF.

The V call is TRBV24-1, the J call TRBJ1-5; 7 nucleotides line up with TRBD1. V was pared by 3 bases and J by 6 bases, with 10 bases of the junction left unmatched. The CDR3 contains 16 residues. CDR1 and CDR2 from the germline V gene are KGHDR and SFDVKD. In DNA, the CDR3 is TGTGCCACCAGTGATCCTGACAGGGACGCCGGTCAGCCCCAGCATTTT. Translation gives CATSDPDRDAGQPQHF.

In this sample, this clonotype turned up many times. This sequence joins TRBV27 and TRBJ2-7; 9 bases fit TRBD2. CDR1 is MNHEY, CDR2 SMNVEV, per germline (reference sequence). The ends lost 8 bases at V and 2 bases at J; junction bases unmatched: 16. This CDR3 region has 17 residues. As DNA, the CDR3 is TGTGCCAGCGGACAACCCTCCATAGCGGGAGACGCCTACGAGCAGTACTTC. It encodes CASGQPSIAGDAYEQYF.

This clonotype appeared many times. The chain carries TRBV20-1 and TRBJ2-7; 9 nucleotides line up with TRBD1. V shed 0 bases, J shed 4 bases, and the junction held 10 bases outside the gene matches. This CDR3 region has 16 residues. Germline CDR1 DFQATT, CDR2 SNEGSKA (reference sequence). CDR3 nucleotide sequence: TGCAGTGCTAGAGATTGGGCCGGGACAGGGCGGTACGAGCAGTACTTC. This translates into CSARDWAGTGRYEQYF.

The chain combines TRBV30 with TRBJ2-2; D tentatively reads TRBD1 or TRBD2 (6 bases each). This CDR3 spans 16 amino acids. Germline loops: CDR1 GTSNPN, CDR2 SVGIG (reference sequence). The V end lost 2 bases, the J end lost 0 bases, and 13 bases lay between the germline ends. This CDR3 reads CAWSTGARPNTGELFF. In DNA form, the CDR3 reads TGTGCCTGGAGTACGGGGGCCCGACCGAACACCGGGGAGCTGTTTTTT. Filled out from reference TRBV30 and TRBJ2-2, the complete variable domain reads SQTIHQWPATLVQPVGSPLSLECTVEGTSNPNLYWYRQAAGRGLQLLFYSVGIGQISSEVPQNLSASRPQDRQFILSSKKLLLSDSGFYLCAWSTGARPNTGELFFGEGSRLTVL.

The CDR3 bases are TGTGCCAGCAAGGAGGGTGTCGGGGAGACCCAGTACTTC. It yields the protein CASKEGVGETQYF. This chain uses TRBV27 with TRBJ2-5; tentatively, D is TRBD2 (6 bases). The V end lost 7 bases, the J end lost 5 bases, and 14 bases lay between the germline ends. The CDR3 runs 13 residues. Germline values: CDR1 MNHEY, CDR2 SMNVEV (reference sequence).

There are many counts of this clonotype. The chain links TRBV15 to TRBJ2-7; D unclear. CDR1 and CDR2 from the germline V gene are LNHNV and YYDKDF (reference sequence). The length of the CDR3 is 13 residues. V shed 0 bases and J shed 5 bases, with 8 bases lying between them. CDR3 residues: CATSRDSRDEQYF. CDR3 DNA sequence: TGTGCCACCAGCAGAGATAGCCGGGACGAGCAGTACTTC.

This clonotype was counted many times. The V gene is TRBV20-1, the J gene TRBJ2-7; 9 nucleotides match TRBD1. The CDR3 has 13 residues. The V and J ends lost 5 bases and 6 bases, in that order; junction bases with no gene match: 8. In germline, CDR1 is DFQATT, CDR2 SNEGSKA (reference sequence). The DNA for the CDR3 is TGCAGTGCTCCGAGGACAGGGGAGCGCGAGCAGTACTTC. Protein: CSAPRTGEREQYF.

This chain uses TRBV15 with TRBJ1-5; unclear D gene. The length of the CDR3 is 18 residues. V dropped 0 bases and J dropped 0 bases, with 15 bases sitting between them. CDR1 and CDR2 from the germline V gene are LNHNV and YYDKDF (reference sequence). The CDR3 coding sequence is TGTGCCACCAGCAGAGATCCGTCGTTCGGATTTAGCAATCAGCCCCAGCATTTT. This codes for CATSRDPSFGFSNQPQHF.

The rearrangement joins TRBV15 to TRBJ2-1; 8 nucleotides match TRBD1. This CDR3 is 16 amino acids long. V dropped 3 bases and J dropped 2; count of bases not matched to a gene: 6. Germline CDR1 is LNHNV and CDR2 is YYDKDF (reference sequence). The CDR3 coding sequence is TGTGCCACCAGCAGCCTAGGACAGGGAGCCTACAATGAGCAGTTCTTC. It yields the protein CATSSLGQGAYNEQFF.

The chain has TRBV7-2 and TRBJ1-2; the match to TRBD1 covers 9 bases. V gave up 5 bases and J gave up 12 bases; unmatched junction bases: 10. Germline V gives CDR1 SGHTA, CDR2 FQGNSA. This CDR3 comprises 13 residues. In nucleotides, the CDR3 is TGTGCCAGCAGCCCCGGACAGGGGAGGGGAGACACCTTC. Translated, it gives CASSPGQGRGDTF.

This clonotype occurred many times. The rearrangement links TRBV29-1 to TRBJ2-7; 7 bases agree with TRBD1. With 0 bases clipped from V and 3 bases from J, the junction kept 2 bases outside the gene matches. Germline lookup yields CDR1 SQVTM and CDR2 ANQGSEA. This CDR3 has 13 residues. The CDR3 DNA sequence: TGCAGCGTTGAAGATGGGACAGACTACGAGCAGTACTTC. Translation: CSVEDGTDYEQYF.

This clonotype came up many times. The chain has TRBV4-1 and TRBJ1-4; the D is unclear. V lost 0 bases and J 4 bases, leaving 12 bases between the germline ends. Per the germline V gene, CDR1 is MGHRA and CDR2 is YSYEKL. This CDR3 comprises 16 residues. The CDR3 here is CASSQDRMGFNEKLFF. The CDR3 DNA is TGCGCCAGCAGCCAAGACAGGATGGGGTTTAATGAAAAACTGTTTTTT.

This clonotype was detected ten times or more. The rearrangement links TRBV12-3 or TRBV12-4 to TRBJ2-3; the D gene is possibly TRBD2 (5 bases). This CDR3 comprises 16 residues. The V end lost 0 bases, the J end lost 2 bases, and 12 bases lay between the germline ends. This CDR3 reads CASSLALGVLTDTQYF. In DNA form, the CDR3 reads TGTGCCAGCAGTTTAGCGCTCGGGGTTCTCACAGATACGCAGTATTTT.

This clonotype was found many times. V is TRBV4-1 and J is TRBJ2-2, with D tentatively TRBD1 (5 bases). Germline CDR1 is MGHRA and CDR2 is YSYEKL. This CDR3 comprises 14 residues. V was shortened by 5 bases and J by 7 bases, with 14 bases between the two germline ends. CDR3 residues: CASSSGIGIGELFF. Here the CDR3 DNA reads TGCGCCAGCAGCTCAGGGATAGGGATCGGGGAGCTGTTTTTT.

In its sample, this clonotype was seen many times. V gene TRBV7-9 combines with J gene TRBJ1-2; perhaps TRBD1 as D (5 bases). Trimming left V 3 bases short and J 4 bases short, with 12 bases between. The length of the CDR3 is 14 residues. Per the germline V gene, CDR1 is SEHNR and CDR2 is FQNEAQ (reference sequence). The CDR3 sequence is CASSLKMGLYGYTF. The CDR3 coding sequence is TGTGCCAGCAGCTTGAAGATGGGGCTCTATGGCTACACCTTC.

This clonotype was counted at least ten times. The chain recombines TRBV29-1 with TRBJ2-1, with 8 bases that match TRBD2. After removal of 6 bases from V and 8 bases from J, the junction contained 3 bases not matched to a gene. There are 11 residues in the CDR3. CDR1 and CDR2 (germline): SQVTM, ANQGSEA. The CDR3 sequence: CSVAGDYEQFF. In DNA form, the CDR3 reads TGCAGCGTAGCGGGAGACTATGAGCAGTTCTTC.

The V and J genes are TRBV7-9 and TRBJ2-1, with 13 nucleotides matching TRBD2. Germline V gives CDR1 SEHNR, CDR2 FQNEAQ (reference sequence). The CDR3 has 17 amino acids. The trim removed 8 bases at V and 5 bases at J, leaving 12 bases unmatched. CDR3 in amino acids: CASDSPWTSGSNNEQFF. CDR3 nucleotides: TGTGCCAGCGACTCCCCGTGGACTAGCGGGAGTAACAATGAGCAGTTCTTC.

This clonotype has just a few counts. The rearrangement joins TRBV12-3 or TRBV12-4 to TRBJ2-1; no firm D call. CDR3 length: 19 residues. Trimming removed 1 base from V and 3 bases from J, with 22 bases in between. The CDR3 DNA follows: TGTGCCAGCAGTTTAGTGAACCAGTTTGGGGTGACCCGCTACAATGAGCAGTTCTTC. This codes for CASSLVNQFGVTRYNEQFF.

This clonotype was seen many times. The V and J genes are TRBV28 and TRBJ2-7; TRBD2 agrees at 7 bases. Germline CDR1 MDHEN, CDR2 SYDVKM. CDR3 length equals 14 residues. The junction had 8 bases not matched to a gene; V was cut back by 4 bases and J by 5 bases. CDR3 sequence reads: CASSWGEGPNEQYF. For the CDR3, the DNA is TGTGCCAGCAGTTGGGGGGAGGGCCCGAACGAGCAGTACTTC.

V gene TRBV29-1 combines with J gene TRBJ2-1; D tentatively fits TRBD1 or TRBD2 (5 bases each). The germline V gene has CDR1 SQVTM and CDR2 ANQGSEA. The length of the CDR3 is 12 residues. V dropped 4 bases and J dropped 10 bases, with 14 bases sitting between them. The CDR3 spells CSVVRGPFEQFF. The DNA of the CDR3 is TGCAGCGTTGTACGGGGCCCTTTCGAGCAGTTCTTC.

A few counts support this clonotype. In DNA, the CDR3 is TGTGCCAGCAGCTTATCAGGGGGGATCGCCGGGGAGCTGTTTTTT. It encodes CASSLSGGIAGELFF. The chain uses TRBV11-2 and TRBJ2-2; weak D call: TRBD1 (7 bases). V was pared by 2 bases and J by 6 bases, with 13 bases between. Germline loops: CDR1 SGHAT, CDR2 FQNNGV. CDR3 size: 15 residues. The full variable domain, with the rest looked up from reference TRBV11-2 and TRBJ2-2, is EAGVAQSPRYKIIEKRQSVAFWCNPISGHATLYWYQQILGQGPKLLIQFQNNGVVDDSQLPKDRFSAERLKGVDSTLKIQPAKLEDSAVYLCASSLSGGIAGELFFGEGSRLTVL.

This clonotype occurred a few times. The DNA for the CDR3 is TGTGCTAGTGGTTTTCCCCGCTCGAACACTGAAGCTTTCTTT. Encoded protein: CASGFPRSNTEAFF. V is TRBV12-5 and J is TRBJ1-1, with D unresolved. In germline, CDR1 is LGHNT, CDR2 FRNRAP. The ends were cut back, 3 bases at V and 1 base at J, with 9 bases in the middle. The CDR3 extends over 14 amino acids.

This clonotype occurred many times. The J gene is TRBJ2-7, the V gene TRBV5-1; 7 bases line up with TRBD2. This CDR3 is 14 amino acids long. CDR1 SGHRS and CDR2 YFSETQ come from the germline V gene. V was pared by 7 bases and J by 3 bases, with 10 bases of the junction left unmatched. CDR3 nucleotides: TGCGCCAGCCGGAACCCTGGCGGGAGCTACGAGCAGTACTTC. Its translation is CASRNPGGSYEQYF.